Following are 28 T cell receptor beta chains from one sample sequenced in a study of blood T cell repertoires in COVID-19. Sequenced by immunoSEQ multiplex PCR; TCRdb stores in-frame clones only, minus some. The sample has about 380,000 clones, around 90% seen once; the top ten hold 6.5%. What was sequenced was peripheral blood. Receptors were obtained from a man aged 18-30 years with active or convalescent COVID-19.

This sequence joins TRBV10-3 and TRBJ1-1, with D uncertain. The CDR3 is 13 residues long. Trimming left V 1 base short and J 4 bases short, with 7 bases between. Germline V CDR1 and CDR2: ENHRY, SYGVKD. This chain's CDR3 is CAISEYTGTEAFF. CDR3 DNA sequence: TGTGCCATCAGTGAGTACACGGGCACTGAAGCTTTCTTT.

The chain has TRBV19 and TRBJ2-3, with D perhaps TRBD2 (6 bases). The CDR3 runs to 13 residues. V was pared by 9 bases and J by 2 bases, with 12 bases between. CDR1 and CDR2 from the germline V gene are LNHDA and SQIVND (reference sequence). Here the CDR3 DNA reads TGTGCCAGCACCGGGACTGACACAGATACGCAGTATTTT. As protein: CASTGTDTDTQYF.

The chain combines TRBV19 with TRBJ1-4; D might be TRBD1 (6 bases). CDR3 length: 15 residues. CDR1 and CDR2 from the germline V gene are LNHDA and SQIVND (reference sequence). Trimming stripped 6 bases from V and 0 bases from J, with 11 bases between. The DNA of the CDR3 is TGTGCCAGTAGCGGACAGTCAGCAACTAATGAAAAACTGTTTTTT. Its protein product is CASSGQSATNEKLFF.

This clone was seen only once. The chain carries TRBV4-3 and TRBJ1-1, with no clear D. CDR1 is LGHNA, CDR2 YSLEER, per germline. CDR3 length equals 14 residues. V shed 0 bases and J shed 5 bases, with 10 bases lying between them. CDR3 in amino acids: CASSQDWRGTEAFF. The CDR3 nucleotides read TGCGCCAGCAGCCAAGATTGGCGAGGGACTGAAGCTTTCTTT.

The chain links TRBV28 to TRBJ2-3, with TRBD1 matching over 9 bases. From germline, CDR1 is MDHEN and CDR2 SYDVKM. The V segment lost 5 bases and the J segment 2 bases; nucleotides outside the gene matches: 8. CDR3 length: 16 residues. CDR3 in amino acids: CASSPWTGADTDTQYF. The CDR3 nucleotides read TGTGCCAGCAGTCCCTGGACAGGGGCAGACACAGATACGCAGTATTTT.

Worth noting for this clone: The same CDR3 also results from other DNA sequences found in this sample. The rearrangement joins TRBV18 to TRBJ2-3, with 12 bases that match TRBD2. The CDR3 loop spans 15 amino acids. V gave up 3 bases and J gave up 5 bases; unmatched junction bases: 3. Germline V gene lookup returns CDR1 KGHSH and CDR2 LQKENI. CDR3 DNA: TGTGCCAGCTCACCGGGACTAGCGGGTGGAGATACGCAGTATTTT. Translation gives CASSPGLAGGDTQYF.

CDR3 sequence reads: CASSFWGGVNQPQHF. The CDR3 region has the DNA TGTGCCAGCAGTTTTTGGGGGGGAGTCAATCAGCCCCAGCATTTT. The V and J genes are TRBV28 and TRBJ1-5; a possible D gene is TRBD1 (5 bases). CDR3 length equals 15 residues. V shed 3 bases and J shed 3 bases, with 12 bases lying between them. The V gene's germline CDR1 is MDHEN and CDR2 SYDVKM.

This rearrangement joins TRBV12-5 to TRBJ2-2, with 11 bases fitting TRBD1. Trimming at V came to 5 bases and at J to 5 bases, leaving 13 bases not matched to a gene. Germline assignment: CDR1 LGHNT and CDR2 FRNRAP. The CDR3 has 18 amino acids. CDR3: CASGHAKGTGGWTGELFF. DNA of the CDR3: TGTGCTAGTGGTCATGCCAAAGGGACAGGGGGTTGGACCGGGGAGCTGTTTTTT.

This rearrangement joins TRBV7-2 to TRBJ1-2, with 8 nucleotides matching TRBD1. Trimming at V came to 2 bases and at J to 7 bases, leaving 3 bases not matched to a gene. This CDR3 has 13 residues. Germline assignment: CDR1 SGHTA and CDR2 FQGNSA. The CDR3 DNA follows: TGTGCCAGCAGCTTACAGGGGGCCAGTGGCTACACCTTC. Translation gives CASSLQGASGYTF.

This chain joins TRBV19 and TRBJ1-2; no clear D. CDR3 length: 12 residues. Trimming left V 7 bases short and J 7 bases short, with 13 bases between. The germline V gene encodes CDR1 LNHDA and CDR2 SQIVND (reference sequence). CDR3 sequence (DNA): TGTGCCAGTACCCCAGGTGGGAGTGGCTACACCTTC. Amino acid sequence: CASTPGGSGYTF.

The CDR3 DNA sequence: TGTGCCAGCAGGGCGGAACTAGCGGGATCCAATGAGCAGTTCTTC. This encodes CASRAELAGSNEQFF. This sequence joins TRBV9 and TRBJ2-1; 10 bases agree with TRBD2. Losses at the gene ends were 5 bases for V and 6 bases for J; bases not matched to a gene: 8. This CDR3 spans 15 amino acids. CDR1 SGDLS and CDR2 YYNGEE come from the germline V gene. The variable domain in full, with the rest retrieved from reference TRBV9 and TRBJ2-1, is DSGVTQTPKHLITATGQRVTLRCSPRSGDLSVYWYQQSLDQGLQFLIQYYNGEERAKGNILERFSAQQFPDLHSELNLSSLELGDSALYFCASRAELAGSNEQFFGPGTRLTVL.

V and J are TRBV9 and TRBJ2-1, with no clear D. Germline V CDR1 and CDR2: SGDLS, YYNGEE. This CDR3 has 12 residues. Trimming took off 4 bases at V and 4 bases at J, with 6 bases between the two ends. DNA of the CDR3: TGTGCCAGCAGCCCCCGTTACAATGAGCAGTTCTTC. It yields the protein CASSPRYNEQFF.

The CDR3 reads CASSDRTSGVYNEQFF. The CDR3 DNA sequence: TGTGCCAGCAGCGACCGAACTAGCGGGGTCTACAATGAGCAGTTCTTC. The chain links TRBV6-4 to TRBJ2-1; 10 bases are shared with TRBD2. V was clipped by 6 bases and J by 3 bases; unmatched bases: 8. CDR1 and CDR2 (germline): MRHNA, SNTAGT. This CDR3 comprises 16 residues.

The V gene is TRBV9, the J gene TRBJ2-3, with a weak D call TRBD2 (6 bases). This CDR3 has 14 residues. From germline, CDR1 is SGDLS and CDR2 YYNGEE. The V end lost 1 base, the J end lost 4 bases, and 10 bases lay between the germline ends. CDR3 coding DNA: TGTGCCAGCAGCGTAAACGGGGGACCAGATACGCAGTATTTT. Its protein is CASSVNGGPDTQYF.

The V and J genes are TRBV10-3 and TRBJ2-5; 11 nucleotides align to TRBD2. This CDR3 region has 15 residues. Germline CDR1 reads ENHRY; CDR2 reads SYGVKD. V trimming: 4 bases; J trimming: 5 bases; junction bases outside the gene matches: 6. CDR3 residues: CAISASGGSGETQYF. The CDR3 DNA reads TGTGCCATCAGTGCTAGCGGGGGGTCGGGGGAGACCCAGTACTTC.

V is TRBV4-3 and J is TRBJ1-3; 11 bases match TRBD1. Germline V gives CDR1 LGHNA, CDR2 YSLEER. V lost 4 bases to trimming and J lost 1 base; unmatched junction nucleotides: 0. CDR3 length: 15 amino acids. CDR3 bases: TGCGCCAGCAGCCGGGACAGGGGGTCTGGAAACACCATATATTTT. Translated: CASSRDRGSGNTIYF.

This clone appeared once. This chain connects TRBV28 to TRBJ2-1; 9 nucleotides agree with TRBD2. The CDR3 covers 16 residues. The V gene's germline CDR1 is MDHEN and CDR2 SYDVKM. With 2 bases clipped from V and 0 bases from J, the junction kept 2 bases outside the gene matches. CDR3 amino acids: CASSLDSGSSYNEQFF. The CDR3, as DNA: TGTGCCAGCAGTTTAGATAGCGGGAGCTCCTACAATGAGCAGTTCTTC.

The rearrangement uses TRBV9 and TRBJ2-2; D gene unclear. This CDR3 region has 15 residues. V lost 1 base and J lost 3, with 10 bases in between. Germline values: CDR1 SGDLS, CDR2 YYNGEE. CDR3 residues: CASSVYTEYTGELFF. The CDR3 bases are TGTGCCAGCAGCGTATATACGGAGTACACCGGGGAGCTGTTTTTT.

V and J are TRBV28 and TRBJ2-5, with TRBD1 identical over 8 bases. J gave up 5 bases and V 5 bases, and 7 bases lay outside the gene matches. Germline V lookup: CDR1 MDHEN, CDR2 SYDVKM. The CDR3 spans 14 residues. The CDR3 protein is CASSGRTGSETQYF. The CDR3 bases are TGTGCCAGCAGTGGTAGGACAGGGAGCGAGACCCAGTACTTC.

The rearrangement uses TRBV5-6 and TRBJ1-2; TRBD1 matches at 9 bases. Germline CDR1 is SGHDT and CDR2 is YYEEEE. V gave up 1 base and J gave up 7 bases; unmatched junction bases: 5. This CDR3 has 14 residues. DNA of the CDR3: TGTGCCAGCAGCTTGTGGACAGGGGTTATTGGCTACACCTTC. Translation gives CASSLWTGVIGYTF.

The chain couples TRBV7-3 to TRBJ2-3; no clear D gene. In germline, CDR1 is SGHTA, CDR2 FQGTGA. The CDR3 covers 13 residues. Trimming cost V 4 bases and J 2 bases, with 7 bases left between them. CDR3 sequence: CASSSTVTDTQYF. The DNA for the CDR3 is TGTGCCAGCAGCTCCACTGTCACAGATACGCAGTATTTT.

As to this clone: Other nucleotide sequences in the sample specify the same CDR3. The V gene is TRBV7-9, the J gene TRBJ1-1; D remains unclear. Germline V gene sequence: CDR1 SEHNR, CDR2 FQNEAQ (reference sequence). Trimming shortened V by 5 bases and J by 5 bases, and 9 bases separated the two germline ends. The CDR3 is 12 residues long. The CDR3 spells CASSRGGTEAFF. The CDR3, as DNA: TGTGCCAGCAGCCGGGGTGGGACTGAAGCTTTCTTT.

This clone was found once. The V gene is TRBV7-2, the J gene TRBJ2-2; D not certain. CDR1 and CDR2 from the germline V gene are SGHTA and FQGNSA. The V end was cut by 7 bases, the J end by 0 bases, with 9 bases between. The CDR3 has 14 amino acids. DNA for the CDR3: TGTGCCAGCACCCCACACCCGAACACCGGGGAGCTGTTTTTT. Amino acid sequence: CASTPHPNTGELFF.

This chain uses TRBV27 with TRBJ2-5; D not resolved. V was shortened by 4 bases and J by 8 bases, with 8 bases between the two germline ends. Germline V gene sequence: CDR1 MNHEY, CDR2 SMNVEV (reference sequence). CDR3 length: 11 amino acids. In nucleotides, the CDR3 is TGTGCCAGCAGTTCCCTGTATACCCAGTACTTC. It codes for CASSSLYTQYF.

CDR3 loop: CASSSATLGLVYNEQFF. The CDR3 nucleotides read TGTGCCAGCAGCAGCGCGACTCTGGGTCTGGTGTACAATGAGCAGTTCTTC. V gene TRBV7-2 combines with J gene TRBJ2-1, with no clear D. The CDR3 totals 17 residues. Looked up from germline, CDR1 is SGHTA and CDR2 is FQGNSA. Trimming took off 5 bases at V and 4 bases at J, with 21 bases between the two ends.

This chain connects TRBV10-2 to TRBJ1-2; TRBD1 aligns across 10 bases. Germline V CDR1 and CDR2: WSHSY, SAAADI. The CDR3 is 16 residues long. Losses at the gene ends were 1 base for V and 3 bases for J; bases not matched to a gene: 5. The CDR3 here is CASSEFGTGDYYGYTF. The CDR3, as DNA: TGCGCCAGCAGTGAGTTTGGGACAGGGGATTACTATGGCTACACCTTC.

The V gene is TRBV30, the J gene TRBJ1-1, with D perhaps matching TRBD1 (6 bases). Trimming stripped 6 bases from V and 6 bases from J, with 14 bases between. CDR3 size: 12 residues. Per germline, CDR1 GTSNPN and CDR2 SVGIG (reference sequence). CDR3 loop: CACAGVIAEAFF. The CDR3 nucleotides read TGTGCCTGTGCAGGGGTTATCGCTGAAGCTTTCTTT.

The chain links TRBV11-2 to TRBJ1-2, with 12 bases fitting TRBD1. V trimming: 7 bases; J trimming: 8 bases; junction bases outside the gene matches: 8. Germline values: CDR1 SGHAT, CDR2 FQNNGV. The CDR3 sequence is 14 residues long. In nucleotides, the CDR3 is TGTGCCAGCACCCGGGACAGGGGGCTGAGGGGCTACACCTTC. Protein sequence: CASTRDRGLRGYTF.